This TCR beta chain appears in the sequencing data of a study of Ad26.COV2.S vaccination and SARS-CoV-2 variants. Study details: Enrollment placed the donor in the COV1001 Ad26.COV2.S trial arm. Findings and caveats of the study: Reportedly, after vaccination the spike-specific CD8+ and CD4+ T cell responses displayed substantial breadth. From the TCR breadth and depth analyses, total T cell responses may have been underestimated. Recipients of vaccine and of placebo showed similar breadth of their non-spike TCR repertoires.

Method: immunoSEQ multiplex PCR; TCRdb's copy keeps in-frame clones and lacks some. The profile shows a few hundred thousand clones, 80% to 90% of them singletons. The treatment denotes: around 19 received Ad26.COV2.S at low or high dose, single or two shots; about five received placebo; per-sample allocation not given. Sampling occurred on day 63 after the first vaccine or placebo injection. Trimming shortened V by 2 bases and J by 4 bases, and 12 bases separated the two germline ends. This CDR3 region has 14 residues. Germline CDR1 reads SGHRS; CDR2 reads YFSETQ. As to this clone: Its specificity is not known.

The sample was peripheral blood, taken in a trial of Ad26.COV2.S vaccine versus placebo. The receptor was derived from a person between 18 and 59 years old who received the Ad26.COV2.S COVID-19 vaccine or a placebo. This rearrangement joins TRBV5-1 to TRBJ2-5; D is possibly TRBD1 (6 bases). CDR3 sequence: CASSLGGLGETQYF. Written as DNA, the CDR3 is TGCGCCAGCAGCTTAGGGGGATTGGGAGAGACCCAGTACTTC.